These T cell receptor beta chains were read from a single sample in a study of blood T cell repertoires in COVID-19. TCRdb's copy holds only in-frame clones and misses some; the assay was immunoSEQ multiplex PCR. The table shows a few hundred thousand clones, with around 90% occurring only once. Sequenced: peripheral blood. These receptors came from a human donor in a cohort sampled during active COVID-19. CDR3s include the opening cysteine and the closing phenylalanine or tryptophan. D genes are given only for firm matches. Rows may omit the clone size; those that give it use once, few, many or a size class.

j_call d_call v_call clone_size cdr3_nt cdr3_aa
TRBJ1-2 NA TRBV12-3/TRBV12-4 NA TGTGCCAGCAGTTTAAACAGGAACTATGGCTACACCTTC CASSLNRNYGYTF
TRBJ2-3 NA TRBV7-8 NA TGTGCCAGCAGCTACAGGTCCAGCACAGATACGCAGTATTTT CASSYRSSTDTQYF
TRBJ2-1 TRBD2 TRBV28 NA TGTGCCAGCAGTACCGGGACTAGCGGCTACAATGAGCAGTTCTTC CASSTGTSGYNEQFF
TRBJ1-1 TRBD1 TRBV5-4 once TGTGCCAGCAGCCCGACAGGGGGCGGGCTCAGGTCGACTGAAGCTTTCTTT CASSPTGGGLRSTEAFF
TRBJ2-3 TRBD2 TRBV30 NA TGTGCCTGGAGCACTAGCGGGGGGACCACAGATACGCAGTATTTT CAWSTSGGTTDTQYF
TRBJ2-6 NA TRBV3-1/TRBV3-2 NA TGTGCCAGCAGCCGAGTGGCAGGGGTCGCTGGGGCCAACGTCCTGACTTTC CASSRVAGVAGANVLTF
TRBJ2-5 TRBD1 TRBV7-8 NA TGTGCCAGCAGCCGGTCCGCCACCGGGACAGGGTCCCCAGAGACCCAGTACTTC CASSRSATGTGSPETQYF
TRBJ2-1 NA TRBV5-1 NA TGCGCCAGCAGCTTGGCAGGGTTCGGTGAGCAGTTCTTC CASSLAGFGEQFF
TRBJ2-1 NA TRBV5-4 NA TGTGCCAGCAGCTTGGTAGCGATAAGCTCCTACAATGAGCAGTTCTTC CASSLVAISSYNEQFF
TRBJ2-5 TRBD2 TRBV6-5 NA TGTGCCAGCAGTCGGGGAGGGGAGTTAGAGACCCAGTACTTC CASSRGGELETQYF
TRBJ2-7 TRBD1 TRBV28 NA TGTGCCAGCAGTTTACAAGACAGGGGCTACGAGCAGTACTTC CASSLQDRGYEQYF
TRBJ1-3 TRBD1 TRBV9 few TGTGCCAGCAGCGGACAGGGGGGTACGGGAAACACCATATATTTT CASSGQGGTGNTIYF
TRBJ2-2 TRBD2 TRBV6-2/TRBV6-3 once TGTGCCAGCAGCCTAATAGCGGGAGGACGTGCCGGGGAGCTGTTTTTT CASSLIAGGRAGELFF
TRBJ1-1 TRBD1 TRBV6-5 few TGTGCCAGCAGACCCAGGGGGCTGTACACTGAAGCTTTCTTT CASRPRGLYTEAFF
TRBJ2-6 TRBD1 TRBV7-9 NA TGTGCCAGCAGCCCCTGGACAGGTGGCGACGTCCTGACTTTC CASSPWTGGDVLTF
TRBJ1-5 NA TRBV6-6 NA TGTGCCAGCAGTTACTCGAGGAATCAGCCCCAGCATTTT CASSYSRNQPQHF
TRBJ2-1 TRBD2 TRBV29-1 NA TGCAGCGCTGGGACTAGCGGGACCTACAATGAGCAGTTCTTC CSAGTSGTYNEQFF
TRBJ1-3 NA TRBV6-4 NA TGTGCCAGCTTATCGGGAGTAGGGAGGGGAAACACCATATATTTT CASLSGVGRGNTIYF
TRBJ2-7 TRBD2 TRBV18 NA TGTGCCAGCTTAGGTAGCGGGAGTCTTAACGAGCAGTACTTC CASLGSGSLNEQYF
TRBJ2-5 NA TRBV7-2 NA TGTGCCAGCAGCTTGAACGGCGGAGGGGTCCAAGAGACCCAGTACTTC CASSLNGGGVQETQYF
TRBJ1-2 NA TRBV19 NA TGTGCCAGTAGTTACAGGGAGCCCGCTGGGGGCTACACCTTC CASSYREPAGGYTF
TRBJ2-2 TRBD1 TRBV19 NA TGTGCCAGTAGTATACCGGACAGGGGTCACACCGGGGAGCTGTTTTTT CASSIPDRGHTGELFF
TRBJ2-5 TRBD2 TRBV7-3 NA TGTGCCAGTTCCAAAAGCGGGGGGGAAGAGACCCAGTACTTC CASSKSGGEETQYF
TRBJ1-2 NA TRBV4-1 NA TGCGCCAGCAGCCAAGCGACAGCCTATGGCTACACCTTC CASSQATAYGYTF
TRBJ2-7 NA TRBV23-1 NA TGCGCCAGCAGTCCCTGTAAATCCTACGAGCAGTACTTC CASSPCKSYEQYF
TRBJ2-5 NA TRBV30 few TGTGCCTGGAAGACACTAGTCCGTGGTGACCAAGAGACCCAGTACTTC CAWKTLVRGDQETQYF
TRBJ2-1 TRBD1 TRBV5-1 NA TGCGCCAGCAGCTGGGGGACAGAAGCCAATGAGCAGTTCTTC CASSWGTEANEQFF
TRBJ2-7 NA TRBV5-4 NA TGTGCCAGCAGCTGGTTCCGGGACACTGCCTACGAGCAGTACTTC CASSWFRDTAYEQYF
TRBJ2-6 NA TRBV12-3/TRBV12-4 NA TGTGCCACTAAAACTCCCGGGGCCAACGTCCTGACTTTC CATKTPGANVLTF
TRBJ2-7 TRBD2 TRBV5-4 NA TGTGCCAGCAGCTTCCTAGCGGGCGGGTACGAGCAGTACTTC CASSFLAGGYEQYF
TRBJ2-7 NA TRBV6-1 NA TGTGCCAGCAGTGAAATGGGAGAGACGAAGCAGTACTTC CASSEMGETKQYF
TRBJ2-2 TRBD2 TRBV11-1 NA TGTGCCAGCAGCTTGATTAGCGGGTTGAACACCGGGGAGCTGTTTTTT CASSLISGLNTGELFF
TRBJ2-2 NA TRBV15 NA TGTGCCACCAGCAGAGGCGGGGTTGACACCGGGGAGCTGTTTTTT CATSRGGVDTGELFF
TRBJ1-2 NA TRBV14 NA TGTGCCAGCAGCCAGTCCCGTCTCGGGGGCTACACCTTC CASSQSRLGGYTF
TRBJ2-3 TRBD2 TRBV15 NA TGTGCCACCAGCAGAGCCAGCGGGATCACAGATACGCAGTATTTT CATSRASGITDTQYF
TRBJ2-1 TRBD1 TRBV18 NA TGTGCCAGCTCACCACAATCGGGACAGGGTAGGTTTGAGCAGTTCTTC CASSPQSGQGRFEQFF
TRBJ1-2 NA TRBV28 NA TGTGCCAGCAGTTTGAGGGATCCCGACTATGGCTACACCTTC CASSLRDPDYGYTF
TRBJ2-1 NA TRBV7-9 NA TGTGCCAGCAGCTTAGAAGGCGGTCTCTACAATGAGCAGTTCTTC CASSLEGGLYNEQFF
TRBJ1-2 TRBD1 TRBV28 NA TGTGCCAGCACCGACTCCCAGGGGGTTGGCCGGGCCTTC CASTDSQGVGRAF
TRBJ2-1 NA TRBV15 NA TGTGCCACCAGCAAGGGTGGGACTCCCAATGAGCAGTTCTTC CATSKGGTPNEQFF
TRBJ1-5 NA TRBV7-8 NA TGTGCCAGCAGCTCCCCGGAGAATAGCAATCAGCCCCAGCATTTT CASSSPENSNQPQHF
TRBJ2-3 TRBD2 TRBV28 NA TGTGCCAGCCGGGCGGGAGGGCCGCGAGATACGCAGTATTTT CASRAGGPRDTQYF